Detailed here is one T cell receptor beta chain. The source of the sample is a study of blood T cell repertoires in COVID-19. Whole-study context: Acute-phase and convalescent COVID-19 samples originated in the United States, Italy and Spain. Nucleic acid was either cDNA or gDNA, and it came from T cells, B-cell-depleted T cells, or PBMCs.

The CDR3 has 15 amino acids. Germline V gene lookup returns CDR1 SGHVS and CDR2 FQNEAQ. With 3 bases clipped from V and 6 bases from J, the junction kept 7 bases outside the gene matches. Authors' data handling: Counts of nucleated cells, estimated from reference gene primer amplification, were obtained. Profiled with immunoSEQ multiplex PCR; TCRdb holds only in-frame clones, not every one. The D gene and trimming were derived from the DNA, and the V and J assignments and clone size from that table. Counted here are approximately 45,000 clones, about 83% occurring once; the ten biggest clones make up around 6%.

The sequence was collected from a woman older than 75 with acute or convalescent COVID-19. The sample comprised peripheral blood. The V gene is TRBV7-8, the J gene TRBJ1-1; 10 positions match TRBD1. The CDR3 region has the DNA TGTGCCAGCAGCTTCGGACAGGGGGTATATGCTGAAGCTTTCTTT. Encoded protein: CASSFGQGVYAEAFF.